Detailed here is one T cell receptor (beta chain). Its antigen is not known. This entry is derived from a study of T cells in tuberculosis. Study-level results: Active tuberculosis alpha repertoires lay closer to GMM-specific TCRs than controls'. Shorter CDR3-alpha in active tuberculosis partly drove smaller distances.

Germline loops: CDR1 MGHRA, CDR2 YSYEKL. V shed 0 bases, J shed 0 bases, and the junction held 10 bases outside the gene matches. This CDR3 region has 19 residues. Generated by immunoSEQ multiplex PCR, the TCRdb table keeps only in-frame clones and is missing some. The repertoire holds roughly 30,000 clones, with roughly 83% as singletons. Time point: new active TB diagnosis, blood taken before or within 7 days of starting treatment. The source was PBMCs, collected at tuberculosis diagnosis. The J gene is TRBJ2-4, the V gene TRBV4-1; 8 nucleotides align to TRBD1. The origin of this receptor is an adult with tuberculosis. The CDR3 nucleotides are TGCGCCAGCAGCCAAGATTCTCGGGGGCAGGGGGCAGCCAAAAACATTCAGTACTTC. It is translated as CASSQDSRGQGAAKNIQYF.